The clone carrying this T cell receptor (beta chain) is a singleton in its sample. Time point given: pre-sensitization, week 0. Described treatment: therapeutic diphenylcyclopropenone sensitization with weekly scalp DPC. TCRdb ran MiXCR on the RACE reads and lists one entry per CDR3 protein. Among some 300,000 distinct CDR3 sequences, roughly 6% were seen once, and the ten largest hold more than 8%. V lost 4 bases and J lost 0, with 12 bases in between. The length of the CDR3 is 15 residues. In germline, CDR1 is LGHDT, CDR2 YNNKEL (reference sequence). The data were taken from a study of human T cells and chemical hapten exposure. Study-level background: Investigators sensitized about 2 cm by about 2 cm of upper inner arm skin with 2% DPC.

The receptor comes from a woman aged 18-35 years with alopecia areata. Some clones in this sample may be carry-over from other donors' samples. Source: whole blood, taken in connection with sensitization to the hapten diphenylcyclopropenone (DPC). The chain is built from TRBV3-1 and TRBJ1-1; D is unresolved. DNA for the CDR3: TGTGCCAGCAGCCTGTCAGGCTTTATGAACACTGAAGCTTTCTTT. This translates into CASSLSGFMNTEAFF.